The present entry profiles one T cell receptor (beta chain) with its context. Germline V CDR1 and CDR2: MDHEN, SYDVKM. V shed 2 bases, J shed 1 base, and the junction held 11 bases outside the gene matches. The CDR3 is made up of 18 amino acids. These data originate in a study of hypomethylating agent response in myelodysplastic syndrome. Study at large: Patients with myelodysplastic syndrome were several male and 2 female. With a mean age of 72.2 +/- 6.3 years, patients were most commonly cytogenetically diploid. Complete response or hematologic improvement counted as response; others were non-responders.

TCRdb's copy holds only in-frame clones and misses some; the assay was immunoSEQ multiplex PCR. Here the sample spans 5,500 to 6,500 clones, approximately 80% being singletons. This sample comprised bone marrow, obtained before or after starting hypomethylating agent treatment for myelodysplastic syndrome (not recorded which). The source is a human donor with myelodysplastic syndrome. The rearrangement links TRBV28 to TRBJ2-4, with TRBD2 matching 7 bases. In DNA form, the CDR3 reads TGTGCCAGCAGTTTAGATATCGGGGGGTTGGGGGCCAAAAACATTCAGTACTTC. It encodes CASSLDIGGLGAKNIQYF.